The 13 T cell receptor beta chains listed next were all sequenced from one sample in a study of OX40 agonist ivuxolimab in advanced cancers. Library method: the immunoSEQ multiplex PCR assay. TCRdb provides this immuneACCESS table in a form limited to in-frame rearrangements. Some clones are lacking; in checked studies, under half of them reflect an unresolved V gene, and why the rest are absent is not known. The sample yields approximately 99,000 clones; 91% were counted once. Over 0.6% of the sample is held by the ten biggest clonotypes. The sample in question was CD4+ or CD8+ T cells sorted from blood, obtained in a trial of the OX40 agonist ivuxolimab. These receptors were collected from an adult with an advanced solid tumor such as melanoma, head and neck, liver or kidney cancer.

The chain recombines TRBV2 with TRBJ2-2, with 8 bases matching TRBD2. The V and J ends lost 6 bases and 1 base, in that order; junction bases with no gene match: 4. The length of the CDR3 is 15 residues. Germline V gene data show CDR1 as SNHLY and CDR2 as FYNNEI. The CDR3 region is CASRVAGLNTGELFF. The DNA for the CDR3 is TGTGCCAGCAGGGTAGCGGGGCTGAACACCGGGGAGCTGTTTTTT.

Written as DNA, the CDR3 is TGTGCCAGCAGTTCGACAGGGGATACGCAGTATTTT. It codes for CASSSTGDTQYF. The chain uses TRBV6-5 and TRBJ2-3; 7 positions match TRBD1. V trimming: 4 bases; J trimming: 6 bases; junction bases outside the gene matches: 1. Germline V gives CDR1 MNHEY, CDR2 SVGAGI. The CDR3 sequence is 12 residues long.

The chain joins TRBV11-2 to TRBJ2-7; D is perhaps TRBD1 (6 bases). The CDR3 sequence is 16 residues long. Per germline, CDR1 SGHAT and CDR2 FQNNGV. The V end was cut by 2 bases, the J end by 3 bases, with 17 bases between. DNA for the CDR3: TGTGCCAGCAGCTTACAGGGCCAGGGGCGAAACTACGAGCAGTACTTC. It codes for CASSLQGQGRNYEQYF.

The rearrangement links TRBV5-1 to TRBJ2-3; 12 bases line up with TRBD2. The CDR3 contains 19 residues. V dropped 0 bases and J dropped 6; count of bases not matched to a gene: 14. Germline assignment: CDR1 SGHRS and CDR2 YFSETQ. CDR3 loop: CASSLAMELAGGRGDTQYF. CDR3 nucleotides: TGCGCCAGCAGCTTGGCCATGGAACTAGCGGGGGGCCGTGGGGATACGCAGTATTTT.

The V call is TRBV6-6, the J call TRBJ1-6, with 10 bases matching TRBD1. The V segment lost 4 bases and the J segment 8 bases; nucleotides outside the gene matches: 2. The germline V gene has CDR1 MNHNY and CDR2 SVGAGI (reference sequence). This CDR3 has 14 residues. The CDR3 here is CASSLGQGYSPLHF. The CDR3 nucleotides are TGTGCCAGCAGTTTGGGACAGGGGTATTCACCCCTCCACTTT.

The chain is built from TRBV7-2 and TRBJ2-1; D possibly corresponds to TRBD2 (5 bases). Germline CDR1 and CDR2: SGHTA and FQGNSA. Trimming shortened V by 3 bases and J by 4 bases, and 16 bases separated the two germline ends. The CDR3 consists of 16 residues. The CDR3 sequence is CASSLSADTAYNEQFF. CDR3 DNA: TGTGCCAGCAGCTTGTCAGCGGATACTGCTTACAATGAGCAGTTCTTC.

V is TRBV5-5 and J is TRBJ1-1, with a weak D call TRBD1 (5 bases). The germline V gene encodes CDR1 SGHKS and CDR2 YYEKEE (reference sequence). The CDR3 totals 13 residues. Trimming pared 3 bases from V and 4 bases from J, leaving 10 bases between. CDR3 sequence (DNA): TGTGCCAGCAGCTCCGTCGGGGGCACTGAAGCTTTCTTT. Its translation is CASSSVGGTEAFF. Full variable domain (remainder filled in from reference TRBV5-5 and TRBJ1-1): DAGVTQSPTHLIKTRGQQVTLRCSPISGHKSVSWYQQVLGQGPQFIFQYYEKEERGRGNFPDRFSARQFPNYSSELNVNALLLGDSALYLCASSSVGGTEAFFGQGTRLTVV.

J is TRBJ1-3 and V is TRBV18; D remains unclear. Germline CDR1 reads KGHSH; CDR2 reads LQKENI. The CDR3 runs to 17 residues. Trimming shortened V by 4 bases and J by 0 bases, and 16 bases separated the two germline ends. CDR3 amino acids: CASSRTLDGHSGNTIYF. In DNA form, the CDR3 reads TGTGCCAGCTCACGCACCCTAGACGGCCACTCTGGAAACACCATATATTTT.

The chain uses TRBV10-3 and TRBJ2-1, with 7 bases fitting TRBD2. This CDR3 is 16 amino acids long. Germline values: CDR1 ENHRY, CDR2 SYGVKD. J gave up 1 base and V 6 bases, and 9 bases lay outside the gene matches. CDR3 amino acids: CAIRVRGITSYNEQFF. CDR3 DNA: TGTGCCATCAGAGTGCGGGGGATTACTTCCTACAATGAGCAGTTCTTC.

The CDR3 sequence: CASSQVGQGAYYEQYF. CDR3 coding DNA: TGTGCCAGCAGCCAAGTAGGGCAGGGGGCTTACTACGAGCAGTACTTC. V usage is TRBV4-2 and J usage is TRBJ2-7, with 8 positions matching TRBD1. V shed 1 base, J shed 3 bases, and the junction held 8 bases outside the gene matches. The CDR3 has 16 amino acids. Germline V gene sequence: CDR1 LGHNA, CDR2 YNFKEQ.

The chain uses TRBV7-3 and TRBJ2-1; no clear D. The CDR3 sequence is 15 residues long. The V and J ends lost 7 bases and 0 bases respectively, with 13 bases between them. Germline loops: CDR1 SGHTA, CDR2 FQGTGA. The CDR3, as DNA: TGTGCCAGCACGCCAATCCACAGCTCCTACAATGAGCAGTTCTTC. Translated: CASTPIHSSYNEQFF. Full variable domain (rest looked up from reference TRBV7-3 and TRBJ2-1): GAGVSQTPSNKVTEKGKYVELRCDPISGHTALYWYRQSLGQGPEFLIYFQGTGAADDSGLPNDRFFAVRPEGSVSTLKIQRTERGDSAVYLCASTPIHSSYNEQFFGPGTRLTVL.

The CDR3 here is CASRLRWDYEQYF. CDR3 sequence (DNA): TGTGCCAGCAGACTCCGTTGGGACTACGAGCAGTACTTC. The rearrangement links TRBV6-1 to TRBJ2-7; D call uncertain. CDR3 length equals 13 residues. V lost 6 bases to trimming and J lost 3 bases, with 12 bases between them. Per the germline V gene, CDR1 is MNHNS and CDR2 is SASEGT.

This chain joins TRBV10-3 and TRBJ1-5; 12 nucleotides match TRBD1. This CDR3 has 17 residues. In germline, CDR1 is ENHRY, CDR2 SYGVKD. V lost 0 bases and J lost 1; bases outside the gene matches: 1. The CDR3 bases are TGTGCCATCAGTGAGTCGGGACAGGGGGCGAGCAATCAGCCCCAGCATTTT. It specifies CAISESGQGASNQPQHF.